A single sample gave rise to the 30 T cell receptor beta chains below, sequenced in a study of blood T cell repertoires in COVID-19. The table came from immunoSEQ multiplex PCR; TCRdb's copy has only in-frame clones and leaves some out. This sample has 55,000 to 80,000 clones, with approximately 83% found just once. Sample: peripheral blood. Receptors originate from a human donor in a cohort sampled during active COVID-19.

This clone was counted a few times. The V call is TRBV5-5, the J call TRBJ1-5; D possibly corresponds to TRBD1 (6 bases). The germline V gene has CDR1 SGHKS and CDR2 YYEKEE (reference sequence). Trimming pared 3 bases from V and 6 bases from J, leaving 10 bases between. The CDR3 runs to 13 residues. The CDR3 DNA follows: TGTGCCAGCAGCTATACAGGGACTCAGCCCCAGCATTTT. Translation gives CASSYTGTQPQHF.

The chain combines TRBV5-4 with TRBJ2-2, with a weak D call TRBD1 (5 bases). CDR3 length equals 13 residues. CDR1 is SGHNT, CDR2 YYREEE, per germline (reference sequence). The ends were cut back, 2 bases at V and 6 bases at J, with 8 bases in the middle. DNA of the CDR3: TGTGCCAGCAGCTTCCGACAGTCCGGGGAGCTGTTTTTT. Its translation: CASSFRQSGELFF.

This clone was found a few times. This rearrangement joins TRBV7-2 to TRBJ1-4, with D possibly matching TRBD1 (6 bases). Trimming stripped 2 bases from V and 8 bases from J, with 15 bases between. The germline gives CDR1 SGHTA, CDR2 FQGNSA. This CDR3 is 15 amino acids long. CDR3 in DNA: TGTGCCAGCAGCTTATTCAGGGGATCTTGGGAAAAACTGTTTTTT. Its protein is CASSLFRGSWEKLFF.

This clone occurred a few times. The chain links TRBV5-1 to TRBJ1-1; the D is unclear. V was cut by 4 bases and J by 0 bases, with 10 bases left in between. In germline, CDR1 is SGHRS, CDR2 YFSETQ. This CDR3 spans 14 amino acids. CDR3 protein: CASSQRPMNTEAFF. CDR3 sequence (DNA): TGCGCCAGCAGCCAGAGGCCTATGAACACTGAAGCTTTCTTT.

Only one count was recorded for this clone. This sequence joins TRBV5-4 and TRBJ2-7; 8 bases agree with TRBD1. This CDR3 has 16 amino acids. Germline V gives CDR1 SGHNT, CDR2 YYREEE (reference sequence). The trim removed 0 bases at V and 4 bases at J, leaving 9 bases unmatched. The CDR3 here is CASSLVRADREYEQYF. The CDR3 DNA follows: TGTGCCAGCAGCTTGGTCCGGGCGGACAGGGAGTACGAGCAGTACTTC.

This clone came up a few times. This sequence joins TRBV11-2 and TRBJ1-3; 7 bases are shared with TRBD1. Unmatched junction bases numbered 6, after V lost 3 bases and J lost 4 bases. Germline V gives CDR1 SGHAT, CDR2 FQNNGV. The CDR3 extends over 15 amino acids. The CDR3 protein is CASSLMGTAGNTIYF. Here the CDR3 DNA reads TGTGCCAGCAGCTTGATGGGGACAGCCGGAAACACCATATATTTT.

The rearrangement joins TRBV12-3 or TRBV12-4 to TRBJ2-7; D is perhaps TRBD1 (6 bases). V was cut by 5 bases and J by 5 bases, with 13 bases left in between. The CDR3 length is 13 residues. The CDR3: CASSGQNRDEQYF. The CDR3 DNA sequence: TGTGCCAGCAGTGGACAGAATCGCGACGAGCAGTACTTC.

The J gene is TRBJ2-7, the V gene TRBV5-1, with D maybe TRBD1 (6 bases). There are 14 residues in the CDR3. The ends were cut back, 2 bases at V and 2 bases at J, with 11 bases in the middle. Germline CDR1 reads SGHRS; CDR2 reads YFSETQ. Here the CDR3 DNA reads TGCGCCAGCAGCTTACAGGGTCTAACCTACGAGCAGTACTTC. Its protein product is CASSLQGLTYEQYF.

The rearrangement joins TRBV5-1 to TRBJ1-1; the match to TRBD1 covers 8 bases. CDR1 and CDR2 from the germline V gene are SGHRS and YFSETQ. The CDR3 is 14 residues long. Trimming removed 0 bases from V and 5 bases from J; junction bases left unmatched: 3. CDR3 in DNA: TGCGCCAGCAGCTTGGTCAGGGGGCTTACTGAAGCTTTCTTT. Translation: CASSLVRGLTEAFF. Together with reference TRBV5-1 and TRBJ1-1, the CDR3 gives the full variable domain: KAGVTQTPRYLIKTRGQQVTLSCSPISGHRSVSWYQQTPGQGLQFLFEYFSETQRNKGNFPGRFSGRQFSNSRSEMNVSTLELGDSALYLCASSLVRGLTEAFFGQGTRLTVV.

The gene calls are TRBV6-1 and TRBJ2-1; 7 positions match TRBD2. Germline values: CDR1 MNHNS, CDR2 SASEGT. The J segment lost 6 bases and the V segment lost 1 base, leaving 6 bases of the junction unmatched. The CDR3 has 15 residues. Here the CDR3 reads CASSEVGEGSNEQFF. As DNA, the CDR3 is TGTGCCAGCAGTGAAGTGGGGGAGGGGAGCAATGAGCAGTTCTTC.

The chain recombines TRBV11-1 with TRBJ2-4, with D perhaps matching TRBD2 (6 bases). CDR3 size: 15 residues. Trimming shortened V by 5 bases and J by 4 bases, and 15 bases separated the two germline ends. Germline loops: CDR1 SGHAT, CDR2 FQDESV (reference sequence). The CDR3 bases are TGTGCCAGCAGCCGACCGGGGGACGGGAAAAACATTCAGTACTTC. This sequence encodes CASSRPGDGKNIQYF. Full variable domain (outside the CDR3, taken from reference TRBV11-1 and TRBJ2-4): EAEVAQSPRYKITEKSQAVAFWCDPISGHATLYWYRQILGQGPELLVQFQDESVVDDSQLPKDRFSAERLKGVDSTLKIQPAELGDSAMYLCASSRPGDGKNIQYFGAGTRLSVL.

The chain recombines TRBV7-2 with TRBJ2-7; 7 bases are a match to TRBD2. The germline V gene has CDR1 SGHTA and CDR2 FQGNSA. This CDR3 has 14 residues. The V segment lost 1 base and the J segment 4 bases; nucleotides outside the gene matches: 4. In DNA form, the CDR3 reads TGTGCCAGCAGCTTAGTACTAGCGTCTTACGAGCAGTACTTC. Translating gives CASSLVLASYEQYF.

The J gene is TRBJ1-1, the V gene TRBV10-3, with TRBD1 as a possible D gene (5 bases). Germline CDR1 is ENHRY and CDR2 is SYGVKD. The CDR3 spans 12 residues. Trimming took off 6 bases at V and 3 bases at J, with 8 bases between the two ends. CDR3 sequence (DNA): TGTGCCATCAGGGGGGGGTACACTGAAGCTTTCTTT. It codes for CAIRGGYTEAFF.

CDR3 protein: CASSPRQGFTDTQYF. As DNA, the CDR3 is TGTGCCAGCAGCCCGCGGCAGGGGTTCACAGATACGCAGTATTTT. The gene calls are TRBV9 and TRBJ2-3; weak D call: TRBD1 (6 bases). Trimming took 4 bases from V and 2 from J, leaving 14 bases between them. The CDR3 extends over 15 amino acids. In germline, CDR1 is SGDLS, CDR2 YYNGEE.

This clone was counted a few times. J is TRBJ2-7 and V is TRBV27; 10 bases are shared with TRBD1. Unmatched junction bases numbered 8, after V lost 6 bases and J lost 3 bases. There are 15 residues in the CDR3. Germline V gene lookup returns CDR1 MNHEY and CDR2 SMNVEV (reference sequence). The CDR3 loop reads CASSPSGQGIYEQYF. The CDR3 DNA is TGTGCCAGCAGCCCCTCGGGACAGGGGATCTACGAGCAGTACTTC.

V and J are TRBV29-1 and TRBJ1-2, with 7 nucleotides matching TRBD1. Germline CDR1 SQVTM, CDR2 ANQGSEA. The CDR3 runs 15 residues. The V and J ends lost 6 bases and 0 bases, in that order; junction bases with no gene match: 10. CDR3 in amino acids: CSVADRASANYGYTF. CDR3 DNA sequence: TGCAGCGTCGCCGACAGGGCTTCAGCTAACTATGGCTACACCTTC.

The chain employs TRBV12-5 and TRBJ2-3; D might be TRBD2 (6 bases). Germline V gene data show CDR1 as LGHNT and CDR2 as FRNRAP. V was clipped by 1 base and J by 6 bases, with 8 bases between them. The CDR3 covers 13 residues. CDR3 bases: TGTGCTAGTGGTTTGGGTGGGGGGGATACGCAGTATTTT. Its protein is CASGLGGGDTQYF.

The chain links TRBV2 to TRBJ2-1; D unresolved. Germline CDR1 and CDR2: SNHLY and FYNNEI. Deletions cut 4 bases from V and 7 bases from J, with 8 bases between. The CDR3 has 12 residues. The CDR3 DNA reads TGTGCCAGCAGTGGATTAGTTAATGAGCAGTTCTTC. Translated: CASSGLVNEQFF.

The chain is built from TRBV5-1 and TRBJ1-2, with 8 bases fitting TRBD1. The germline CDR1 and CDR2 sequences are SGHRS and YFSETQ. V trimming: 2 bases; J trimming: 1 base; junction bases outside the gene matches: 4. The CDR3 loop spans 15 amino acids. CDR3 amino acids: CASSLLQGVNYGYTF. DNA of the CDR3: TGCGCCAGCAGCTTACTACAGGGGGTTAACTATGGCTACACCTTC.

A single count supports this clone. CDR3 in amino acids: CASSAVTGYYGYTF. CDR3 DNA: TGTGCCAGCAGTGCGGTGACAGGTTACTATGGCTACACCTTC. This rearrangement joins TRBV2 to TRBJ1-2, with TRBD1 as a possible D gene (6 bases). Germline lookup yields CDR1 SNHLY and CDR2 FYNNEI. The CDR3 covers 14 residues. Trimming cost V 4 bases and J 3 bases, with 12 bases left between them.

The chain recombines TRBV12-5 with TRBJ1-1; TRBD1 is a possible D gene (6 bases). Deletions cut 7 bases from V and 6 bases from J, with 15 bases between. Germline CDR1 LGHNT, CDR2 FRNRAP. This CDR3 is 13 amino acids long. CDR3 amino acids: CASASQGISEAFF. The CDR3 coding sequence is TGTGCTAGTGCTTCACAGGGAATCTCTGAAGCTTTCTTT. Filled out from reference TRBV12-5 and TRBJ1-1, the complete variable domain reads DARVTQTPRHKVTEMGQEVTMRCQPILGHNTVFWYRQTMMQGLELLAYFRNRAPLDDSGMPKDRFSAEMPDATLATLKIQPSEPRDSAVYFCASASQGISEAFFGQGTRLTVV.

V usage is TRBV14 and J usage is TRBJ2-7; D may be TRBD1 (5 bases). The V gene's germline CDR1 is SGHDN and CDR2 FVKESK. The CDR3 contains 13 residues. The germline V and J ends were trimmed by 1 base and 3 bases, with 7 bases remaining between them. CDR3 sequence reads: CASSQGTRYEQYF. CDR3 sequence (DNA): TGTGCCAGCAGCCAAGGGACACGCTACGAGCAGTACTTC.

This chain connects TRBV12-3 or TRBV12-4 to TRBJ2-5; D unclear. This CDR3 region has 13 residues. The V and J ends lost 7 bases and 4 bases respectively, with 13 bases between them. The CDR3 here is CASTSFPSETQYF. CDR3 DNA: TGTGCCAGCACCTCCTTCCCCTCAGAGACCCAGTACTTC.

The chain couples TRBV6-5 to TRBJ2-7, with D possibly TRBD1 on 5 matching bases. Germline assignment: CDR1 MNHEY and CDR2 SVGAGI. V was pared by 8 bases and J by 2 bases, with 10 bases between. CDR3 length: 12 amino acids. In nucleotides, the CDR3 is TGTGCCAGCCTAGGGGAAGCCTACGAGCAGTACTTC. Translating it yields CASLGEAYEQYF.

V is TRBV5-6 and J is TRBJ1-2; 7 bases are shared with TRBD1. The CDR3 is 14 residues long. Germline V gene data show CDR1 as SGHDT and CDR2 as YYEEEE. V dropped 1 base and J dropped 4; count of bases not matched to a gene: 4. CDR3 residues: CASSLRGLTYGYTF. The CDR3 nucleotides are TGTGCCAGCAGCTTGAGGGGGCTAACCTATGGCTACACCTTC.

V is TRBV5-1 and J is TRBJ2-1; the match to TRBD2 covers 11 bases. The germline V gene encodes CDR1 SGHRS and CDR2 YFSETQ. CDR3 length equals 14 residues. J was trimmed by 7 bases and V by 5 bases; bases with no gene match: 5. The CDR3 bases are TGCGCCAGCAGGTTAGCGGGGGGGCTTAATGAGCAGTTCTTC. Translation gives CASRLAGGLNEQFF.

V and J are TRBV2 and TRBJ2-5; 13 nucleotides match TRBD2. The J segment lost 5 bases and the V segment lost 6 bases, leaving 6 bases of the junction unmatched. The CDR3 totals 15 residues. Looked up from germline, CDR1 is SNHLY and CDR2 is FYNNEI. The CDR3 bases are TGTGCCAGCAGCGTACTAGCGGGGGGGCTGGAGACCCAGTACTTC. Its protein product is CASSVLAGGLETQYF.

This chain's CDR3 is CASSVGQQAFF. The CDR3 region has the DNA TGTGCCAGCAGTGTAGGACAGCAAGCTTTCTTT. The gene calls are TRBV25-1 and TRBJ1-1; perhaps TRBD1 as D (6 bases). Trimming shortened V by 4 bases and J by 9 bases, and 9 bases separated the two germline ends. CDR3 length: 11 amino acids. Germline CDR1 reads MGHDK; CDR2 reads SYGVNS.

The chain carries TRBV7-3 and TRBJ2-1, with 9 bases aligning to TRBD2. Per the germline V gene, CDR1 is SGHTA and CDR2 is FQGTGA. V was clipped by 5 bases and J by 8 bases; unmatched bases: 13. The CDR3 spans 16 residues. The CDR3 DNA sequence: TGTGCCAGCAGCCCGGCCCCTCGGCGGGGGGGCGATGAGCAGTTCTTC. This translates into CASSPAPRRGGDEQFF.

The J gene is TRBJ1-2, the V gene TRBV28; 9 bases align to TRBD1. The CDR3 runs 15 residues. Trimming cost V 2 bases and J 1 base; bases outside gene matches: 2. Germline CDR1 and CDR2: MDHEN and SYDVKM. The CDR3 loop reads CASSLAGQGNYGYTF. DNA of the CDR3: TGTGCCAGCAGTTTAGCGGGACAGGGTAACTATGGCTACACCTTC.